This T cell receptor beta chain was found in a study of blood T cells in healthy people across ages (dated by TCRdb to between 2015 and 2017). Background for the entire study: Template switching captured roughly one uniquely barcoded TCR beta cDNA molecule per two T cells in model experiments. Using deep sequencing normalized with unique cDNA molecular identifiers, the study measured how TCR beta repertoire diversity changes with age. The donors were divided into four age groups: young (average approximately 17 years), middle-aged (about 39), aged (about 62) and long-lived (around 87). To avoid experimental bias, donors of different ages were distributed randomly across sequencing lanes. Two additional independent replicas of 1 million unique cDNA reads from the same blood draw were analyzed for two donors (one aged 18 to 29 and one aged 80 or older).

The germline V end is reduced by 4 bases and the J end by 2 bases; junction bases left unmatched: 4. According to the germline V gene, CDR1 reads SGHRS and CDR2 reads YFSETQ. CDR3 length: 14 amino acids, cysteine to phenylalanine. Solely the CDR3 DNA is kept, with 42 bases framed from the first base. Receptor libraries were prepared by 5' RACE. The data were produced on an Illumina HiSeq 2500. The second PCR ran for roughly 6 to 11 cycles and used a J-beta primer mix along with a sample-barcoded 5' primer. A template-switch 5' adaptor carrying 12 random nucleotides introduced a unique molecular identifier onto each TCR beta cDNA molecule. Each sample yielded at least 2.5 million CDR3-containing paired-end reads. The Mint cDNA synthesis kit, primed by a TRBC-specific oligonucleotide, was used to synthesize first-strand cDNA from all RNA. Following uracil-DNA glycosylase treatment, a first 18-cycle PCR with universal primers M1SS and BC2_uni_R was performed on all cDNA. Per the authors' processing: Each sample was normalized by randomly selecting 1 million high-quality reads, each carrying a distinct molecular identifier. Instead of being binned into consensus sequences, reads that shared molecular identifiers were thrown out. MiTCR, run with a Q25 quality threshold and the strictest error-elimination algorithm, handled CDR3 identification, clonotype clustering and error correction. A nonparametric unseen species model with Euler transformation was used to estimate lower-bound total TCR beta diversity. TCRdb reran the public reads through fastp at Q25 and MiXCR, keeping productive beta chains. Entries that share a CDR3 protein sequence are merged under the most common genes and DNA. The V and J calls were determined by TCRdb, not by the authors. For this sample there are about 1.8 million distinct CDR3 sequences; roughly 52% appear just once. Together, the top ten hold 2.1% of the sample.

General findings and caveats noted by the study authors: Because the CMV infection status of the donors was unknown, age-related changes in expanded clonotypes may potentially have been confounded. Observed TCR beta diversity per million T cells fell roughly linearly with age, and a significant reduction was already apparent by age approximately 41. The long-lived group showed more naive CD4+ T cells, fewer expanded clones and increased TCR diversity than the aged group, suggesting age selection. Estimates of total diversity based on one million sequenced T cells were considered lower bounds and underestimates. Since profiling was done on bulk unsorted PBMCs, naive and antigen-experienced compartments could not be conclusively compared. The percentage of naive T cells measured by flow cytometry correlated strongly with observed TCR beta diversity.

Only a few counts were recorded for this clonotype. There is no known antigen for this receptor. Base qualities are not recorded, but no much larger clone differs from it by a single base. Systemically healthy Caucasian individuals from Russia, over 30 in total and aged roughly 6 to 100 years, were included as donors. Each donor gave about 9.7 milliliters of peripheral blood, drawn into EDTA-treated Vacutainer tubes. Ficoll-Paque density-gradient centrifugation was used to isolate PBMCs, with at least 7 million per sample. Total RNA was extracted from PBMCs with Trizol reagent, with at least 6 micrograms obtained per sample. The percentages of naive CD45RAhigh/CD27high T cells were determined by flow cytometry on a PBMC aliquot from every donor.

This chain is built from TRBV5-1 and TRBJ2-3; 7 bases in the junction line up with TRBD2. The source is a woman in her thirties or forties in good health. The sample taken for sequencing was blood. The CDR3 region reads CASSGSGTTDTQYF. The nucleotides read TGCGCCAGCAGCGGGAGCGGGACCACAGATACGCAGTATTTT.